Shown below are 23 T cell receptor beta chains from a single sample sequenced in a study of cytotoxic CD8 clonotypes in ibrutinib-treated CLL (dated by TCRdb to about 2021). To prepare the library, the immunoSEQ multiplex PCR assay was applied. The clones in this table, taken by TCRdb from immuneACCESS, are in-frame only. Not every clone is retained; where verified, under half of the shortfall comes from an unresolved V gene, and the cause of the rest is unknown. The sample table lists approximately 300,000 clones, more than 65% of them with a count of one. The ten top clones hold 6.5% to 8% of the sample. Material: PBMCs, obtained before ibrutinib treatment. The receptors stem from a human donor with chronic lymphocytic leukemia.

This clone was found once. The chain has TRBV5-1 and TRBJ1-1; no reliable D call. Trimming cost V 4 bases and J 1 base, with 11 bases left between them. This CDR3 region has 14 residues. The germline CDR1 and CDR2 sequences are SGHRS and YFSETQ. The CDR3 here is CASSRREANTEAFF. CDR3 sequence (DNA): TGCGCCAGCAGCAGGCGGGAGGCGAACACTGAAGCTTTCTTT.

This clone has a single count. The chain carries TRBV4-3 and TRBJ2-3; 8 nucleotides line up with TRBD2. Germline values: CDR1 LGHNA, CDR2 YSLEER. The V and J ends lost 1 base and 4 bases, in that order; junction bases with no gene match: 13. The CDR3 extends over 18 amino acids. CDR3 amino acids: CASSQVAGGARFADTQYF. CDR3 coding DNA: TGCGCCAGCAGCCAAGTGGCGGGAGGCGCTCGATTTGCAGATACGCAGTATTTT.

V usage is TRBV7-9 and J usage is TRBJ1-1, with TRBD1 matching 8 bases. V shed 5 bases, J shed 1 base, and the junction held 3 bases outside the gene matches. The CDR3 totals 14 residues. Looked up from germline, CDR1 is SEHNR and CDR2 is FQNEAQ (reference sequence). The CDR3 loop reads CASSRTGGNTEAFF. The CDR3 coding sequence is TGTGCCAGCAGCAGAACAGGGGGGAACACTGAAGCTTTCTTT.

This chain joins TRBV5-4 and TRBJ2-2; perhaps TRBD1 as D (6 bases). There are 15 residues in the CDR3. CDR1 SGHNT and CDR2 YYREEE come from the germline V gene (reference sequence). V gave up 4 bases and J gave up 0 bases, with 10 bases separating them. Written as DNA, the CDR3 is TGTGCCAGCAGCGGGGACACAACGAACACCGGGGAGCTGTTTTTT. This gives the protein CASSGDTTNTGELFF.

The genes are TRBV5-5 and TRBJ2-7; a possible D gene is TRBD2 (6 bases). Deletions cut 4 bases from V and 2 bases from J, with 16 bases between. Germline loops: CDR1 SGHKS, CDR2 YYEKEE (reference sequence). The CDR3 is made up of 15 amino acids. CDR3 sequence (DNA): TGTGCCAGCAGCCCTTATCGGGAGAGCCCCTACGAGCAGTACTTC. Its protein is CASSPYRESPYEQYF.

The V and J genes are TRBV7-2 and TRBJ2-2, with TRBD2 matching 13 bases. Germline V lookup: CDR1 SGHTA, CDR2 FQGNSA. This CDR3 spans 16 amino acids. The trim removed 5 bases at V and 0 bases at J, leaving 0 bases unmatched. The CDR3 loop reads CASSGTSGTNTGELFF. CDR3 bases: TGTGCCAGCAGCGGGACTAGCGGGACGAACACCGGGGAGCTGTTTTTT.

As DNA, the CDR3 is TGTGCCTGGAGTTCTCCGGGACACATCTACGAGCAGTACTTC. Its translation: CAWSSPGHIYEQYF. The chain links TRBV30 to TRBJ2-7; TRBD1 is a possible D gene (6 bases). Germline CDR1 and CDR2: GTSNPN and SVGIG (reference sequence). This CDR3 is built from 14 residues. V was clipped by 2 bases and J by 3 bases, with 14 bases between them.

The chain recombines TRBV7-2 with TRBJ2-1; 10 bases are a match to TRBD2. V lost 7 bases to trimming and J lost 10 bases; unmatched junction nucleotides: 7. The CDR3 is made up of 13 amino acids. Germline assignment: CDR1 SGHTA and CDR2 FQGNSA. The CDR3 sequence: CASKFPGLAEQFF. The DNA for the CDR3 is TGTGCCAGCAAATTCCCGGGACTAGCGGAGCAGTTCTTC.

This clone was recorded once. The chain combines TRBV7-2 with TRBJ1-2; D uncertain. This CDR3 comprises 12 residues. The germline V gene has CDR1 SGHTA and CDR2 FQGNSA. Trimming stripped 5 bases from V and 4 bases from J, with 8 bases between. The CDR3 DNA is TGTGCCAGCAGCGGAGGGTTCTATGGCTACACCTTC. Protein product: CASSGGFYGYTF.

To note about this clone: A junction end diverges from the germline sequence, so it may reflect a read error. The chain combines TRBV4-1 with TRBJ2-1, with 13 nucleotides matching TRBD2. Germline CDR1 and CDR2: MGHRA and YSYEKL. CDR3 length equals 18 residues. CDR3 in DNA: TGCGCCAGCAGACAAGAAATCGGACTAGCGGGAGAAATCAATGAGCAGTTCTTC. As protein: CASRQEIGLAGEINEQFF.

The V call is TRBV6-1, the J call TRBJ2-7; 7 nucleotides match TRBD1. The CDR3 is 14 residues long. Trimming cost V 4 bases and J 2 bases; bases outside gene matches: 5. The germline CDR1 and CDR2 sequences are MNHNS and SASEGT. CDR3: CASSVTGPTYEQYF. In nucleotides, the CDR3 is TGTGCCAGCAGTGTGACAGGGCCTACCTACGAGCAGTACTTC.

This clone has a single count. The rearrangement links TRBV7-2 to TRBJ2-7; perhaps TRBD1 as D (5 bases). Trimming stripped 5 bases from V and 3 bases from J, with 14 bases between. The V gene's germline CDR1 is SGHTA and CDR2 FQGNSA. The CDR3 consists of 14 residues. CDR3 nucleotide sequence: TGTGCCAGCAGCCTAAGGCCAGGGAACTACGAGCAGTACTTC. Translating it yields CASSLRPGNYEQYF. The variable domain in full, with the rest retrieved from reference TRBV7-2 and TRBJ2-7, is GAGVSQSPSNKVTEKGKDVELRCDPISGHTALYWYRQSLGQGLEFLIYFQGNSAPDKSGLPSDRFSAERTGGSVSTLTIQRTQQEDSAVYLCASSLRPGNYEQYFGPGTRLTVT.

This clone was seen only a few times. The J gene is TRBJ2-4, the V gene TRBV4-2; TRBD2 might be the D (5 bases). V was pared by 1 base and J by 8 bases, with 6 bases between. Germline V gene sequence: CDR1 LGHNA, CDR2 YNFKEQ. CDR3 length: 12 amino acids. The CDR3 loop is CASSQGGYIQYF. The CDR3, as DNA: TGTGCCAGCAGCCAAGGAGGGTACATTCAGTACTTC.

This clone was detected only once. Other DNA sequences of this sample code for an identical CDR3. The CDR3 nucleotides are TGCAGCGTTGAATTAGCGGGAGGGACCTACGAGCAGTACTTC. Protein: CSVELAGGTYEQYF. The V gene is TRBV29-1, the J gene TRBJ2-7; 11 nucleotides line up with TRBD2. The germline CDR1 and CDR2 sequences are SQVTM and ANQGSEA. Losses at the gene ends were 2 bases for V and 2 bases for J; bases not matched to a gene: 2. The CDR3 covers 14 residues.

The CDR3: CATSRAQAVNEKLFF. As DNA, the CDR3 is TGTGCCACCAGCAGGGCACAGGCGGTGAACGAAAAACTGTTTTTT. The rearrangement links TRBV15 to TRBJ1-4; a possible D gene is TRBD1 (5 bases). Trimming shortened V by 3 bases and J by 8 bases, and 16 bases separated the two germline ends. The length of the CDR3 is 15 residues. From germline, CDR1 is LNHNV and CDR2 YYDKDF (reference sequence).

The chain joins TRBV27 to TRBJ2-1; perhaps TRBD2 as D (5 bases). The CDR3 is 14 residues long. Germline lookup yields CDR1 MNHEY and CDR2 SMNVEV (reference sequence). V dropped 6 bases and J dropped 7 bases, with 16 bases sitting between them. CDR3 DNA sequence: TGTGCCAGCAGACCTCGGGGTGGCGGTAATGAGCAGTTCTTC. This sequence encodes CASRPRGGGNEQFF.

J is TRBJ2-2 and V is TRBV6-5, with D uncertain. The V and J ends lost 6 bases and 5 bases respectively, with 10 bases between them. CDR1 is MNHEY and CDR2 is SVGAGI in the germline V gene. The CDR3 has 13 amino acids. The CDR3, as DNA: TGTGCCAGCAGGTCCGTCTGGACCGGGGAGCTGTTTTTT. The encoded protein is CASRSVWTGELFF.

J is TRBJ2-7 and V is TRBV6-1; D unresolved. Per the germline V gene, CDR1 is MNHNS and CDR2 is SASEGT. The CDR3 covers 12 residues. V lost 7 bases and J 2 bases, leaving 9 bases between the germline ends. The CDR3 DNA sequence: TGTGCCAGCAAGGACCTTACCTACGAGCAGTACTTC. It yields the protein CASKDLTYEQYF.

The chain combines TRBV28 with TRBJ2-3; D is uncertain. From germline, CDR1 is MDHEN and CDR2 SYDVKM. This CDR3 spans 13 amino acids. Trimming took 8 bases from V and 5 from J, leaving 14 bases between them. CDR3 region: CASQPSPRDTQYF. The CDR3 coding sequence is TGTGCCAGCCAACCCTCTCCTAGAGATACGCAGTATTTT.

This chain connects TRBV7-7 to TRBJ2-2; TRBD1 might be the D (6 bases). Per the germline V gene, CDR1 is SSHAT and CDR2 is FNYEAQ (reference sequence). The CDR3 runs 14 residues. V lost 5 bases to trimming and J lost 3 bases, with 10 bases between them. The CDR3 DNA sequence: TGTGCCAGCAGCGAAGGGGGAGACACCGGGGAGCTGTTTTTT. It encodes CASSEGGDTGELFF.

The chain joins TRBV2 to TRBJ1-2; the match to TRBD1 covers 7 bases. Looked up from germline, CDR1 is SNHLY and CDR2 is FYNNEI. The ends lost 0 bases at V and 8 bases at J; junction bases unmatched: 15. The CDR3 totals 17 residues. The CDR3 loop is CASSEARGGTVTTGYTF. The CDR3 region has the DNA TGTGCCAGCAGTGAAGCGAGGGGCGGGACAGTTACTACCGGCTACACCTTC.

The chain carries TRBV29-1 and TRBJ2-1, with 12 bases identical to TRBD2. The V and J ends lost 6 bases and 2 bases, in that order; junction bases with no gene match: 5. The CDR3 consists of 15 residues. Per the germline V gene, CDR1 is SQVTM and CDR2 is ANQGSEA. CDR3 sequence reads: CSVHTSGRTYNEQFF. The CDR3 DNA sequence: TGCAGCGTCCATACTAGCGGGAGGACCTACAATGAGCAGTTCTTC.

This clone was observed once. V and J are TRBV6-4 and TRBJ1-5; D is undetermined. Trimming removed 4 bases from V and 4 bases from J, with 8 bases in between. The CDR3 has 13 residues. Looked up from germline, CDR1 is MRHNA and CDR2 is SNTAGT. This CDR3 is CASSVGRNQPQHF. Here the CDR3 DNA reads TGTGCCAGCAGTGTCGGACGGAATCAGCCCCAGCATTTT.